The present entry profiles one T cell receptor (beta chain) with its context. The CDR3 extends over 13 amino acids. Per germline, CDR1 SGHRS and CDR2 YFSETQ. The V and J ends lost 5 bases and 5 bases respectively, with 13 bases between them. The sample originates from a study of T cell responses to AZD1222 COVID-19 vaccine. Profiled with immunoSEQ multiplex PCR; TCRdb holds only in-frame clones, not every one. Among about 210,000 clones listed, 85% to 95% were seen once. The rearrangement joins TRBV5-1 to TRBJ1-2, with a possible D match to TRBD1 (6 bases). This clonotype originated in an adult in good health. The specimen comprised peripheral blood, sampled on day 0 of AZD1222 vaccination. CDR3 coding DNA: TGCGCCAGCAGTGTGACAGGCGTATATGGCTACACCTTC. Its translation is CASSVTGVYGYTF.